Each of the 8 T cell receptor beta chains below was sequenced from the same sample in a study of cytomegalovirus exposure and HLA in healthy donors (dated by TCRdb to 2016 to 2017). Library preparation used the immunoSEQ multiplex PCR assay. For the multiplex PCR, a mixture combining 60 forward primers for TCR Vbeta segments and 13 reverse primers for TCR Jbeta segments was used. TCRdb took this table from immuneACCESS and kept in-frame rearrangements with V and J called. Such tables lack part of the clones; where checked against another copy, unresolved V genes explain under half of the gap, and the rest is unexplained. The sample table records about 120,000 clones; roughly 80% of these occur just once. The ten largest clones represent 3% to 4% of the sample. The sample comprised PBMCs. The origin of the receptors is a young woman in good health and CMV-seropositive.

The genes are TRBV29-1 and TRBJ2-5; D is uncertain. Germline lookup yields CDR1 SQVTM and CDR2 ANQGSEA. This CDR3 contains 14 residues. Trimming cost V 1 base and J 0 bases, with 9 bases left between them. As DNA, the CDR3 is TGCAGCGTTGAAGGGGCGCTGTACCAAGAGACCCAGTACTTC. This gives the protein CSVEGALYQETQYF.

The chain uses TRBV5-6 and TRBJ1-1; D perhaps matches TRBD1 (6 bases). The germline CDR1 and CDR2 sequences are SGHDT and YYEEEE. CDR3 length: 16 residues. The V end lost 7 bases, the J end lost 7 bases, and 26 bases lay between the germline ends. The CDR3 DNA is TGTGCCAGCCTTCCTTTGGGGGCGCGTACCCAACGTGAAGCTTTCTTT. This codes for CASLPLGARTQREAFF.

The chain recombines TRBV29-1 with TRBJ2-1, with 7 bases identical to TRBD2. This CDR3 spans 13 amino acids. V was pared by 5 bases and J by 2 bases, with 3 bases of the junction left unmatched. Per germline, CDR1 SQVTM and CDR2 ANQGSEA. CDR3: CSVIAGPYNEQFF. CDR3 in DNA: TGCAGCGTTATAGCGGGTCCCTACAATGAGCAGTTCTTC.

This chain uses TRBV19 with TRBJ2-2; tentatively, D is TRBD2 (6 bases). CDR1 is LNHDA and CDR2 is SQIVND in the germline V gene (reference sequence). The CDR3 sequence is 13 residues long. Trimming left V 8 bases short and J 4 bases short, with 11 bases between. In DNA, the CDR3 is TGTGCCAGTGGTAGGAGGGTCACCGGGGAGCTGTTTTTT. This sequence encodes CASGRRVTGELFF.

This clone was found once. This chain connects TRBV7-3 to TRBJ2-3, with 10 bases fitting TRBD2. This CDR3 region has 15 residues. From germline, CDR1 is SGHTA and CDR2 FQGTGA. The V segment lost 6 bases and the J segment 4 bases; nucleotides outside the gene matches: 7. CDR3 region: CASSLAGATSDTQYF. As DNA, the CDR3 is TGTGCCAGCAGTCTAGCGGGGGCCACCTCAGATACGCAGTATTTT.

The chain recombines TRBV30 with TRBJ2-5, with a possible D match to TRBD1 (6 bases). Germline V lookup: CDR1 GTSNPN, CDR2 SVGIG (reference sequence). The V and J ends lost 3 bases and 5 bases respectively, with 16 bases between them. This CDR3 region has 14 residues. The CDR3 loop is CAWRASGAGETQYF. CDR3 coding DNA: TGTGCCTGGAGAGCCTCAGGGGCTGGGGAGACCCAGTACTTC.

The CDR3 protein is CASRSSDYGYTF. In DNA form, the CDR3 reads TGTGCCAGCAGGTCTTCAGACTATGGCTACACCTTC. This chain uses TRBV28 with TRBJ1-2; D is unclear. Germline assignment: CDR1 MDHEN and CDR2 SYDVKM. Deletions cut 6 bases from V and 3 bases from J, with 8 bases between. CDR3 length: 12 residues.

J is TRBJ2-2 and V is TRBV7-2; D gene ambiguous. Germline V gene lookup returns CDR1 SGHTA and CDR2 FQGNSA. V was pared by 5 bases and J by 4 bases, with 20 bases between. The length of the CDR3 is 17 residues. The CDR3 DNA follows: TGTGCCAGCAGCCCCAAAAACAAGCAAAGACTCACCGGGGAGCTGTTTTTT. Residues: CASSPKNKQRLTGELFF.